This TCR beta chain appears in the sequencing data of a study of shared clonotypes between healthy human individuals. Turning to this clone: The target antigen is unknown.

Sequencing used immunoSEQ multiplex PCR; TCRdb keeps in-frame clones, though not all of them. The repertoire includes 2.3 million or so clones, approximately 93% of them detected once, and 0.39% sits in the top ten. The trim removed 0 bases at V and 1 base at J, leaving 6 bases unmatched. This CDR3 is 17 amino acids long. Germline V CDR1 and CDR2: SGDLS, YYNGEE. Whole-study findings and limits: Larger estimated richness was generally recorded for naive subsets relative to memory subsets.

The chain recombines TRBV9 with TRBJ1-3; the match to TRBD1 covers 8 bases. Sequences were obtained from naive CD4+ T cells from PBMCs. The subset here: CD45RA+ positively selected. The clonotype was recovered from a young man in good health. Some clones in this sample may be carry-over from other donors' samples. The CDR3 DNA reads as TGTGCCAGCAGCGTAGAAGAAGGACAGGGATCTGGAAACACCATATATTTT. Protein: CASSVEEGQGSGNTIYF.